This is a list of T cell receptor beta chains from one sample in a study of shared clonotypes between healthy human individuals. The protocol was immunoSEQ multiplex PCR, while the TCRdb copy is restricted to in-frame clones and leaves out a portion. The sample carries 2 million or so clones, 85% to 95% recorded once. Sample: naive CD4+ T cells sorted from blood. Receptors were obtained from a man between 18 and 35 years old in good health. Both conserved end residues are part of each CDR3. D genes are given only for firm matches. Clone size is shown for a subset of rows, as once, few, many or a class of expanded clone.

cdr3_nt: TGTGCCAGTAGTATATTAGGAGGGCACATGAACACTGAAGCTTTCTTT; cdr3_aa: CASSILGGHMNTEAFF; clone_size: .; d_call: .; v_call: TRBV19; j_call: TRBJ1-1
cdr3_nt: TGTGCCAGCAGACTAGCTGGCTACGAGCAGTACTTC; cdr3_aa: CASRLAGYEQYF; clone_size: once; d_call: .; v_call: TRBV2; j_call: TRBJ2-7
cdr3_nt: TGTGCCAGCACCAGGTCCCTACGAATGGCCAATCAGCCCCAGCATTTT; cdr3_aa: CASTRSLRMANQPQHF; clone_size: .; d_call: .; v_call: TRBV2; j_call: TRBJ1-5
cdr3_nt: TGTGCCAGCAGCTTGGGCAGGGATGAAAAACTGTTTTTT; cdr3_aa: CASSLGRDEKLFF; clone_size: .; d_call: .; v_call: TRBV5-4; j_call: TRBJ1-4
cdr3_nt: TGTGCCAGCAGGCCGCGGTCGTCGGGTGAGCAGTACTTC; cdr3_aa: CASRPRSSGEQYF; clone_size: .; d_call: .; v_call: TRBV11-2; j_call: TRBJ2-7
cdr3_nt: TGTGCCAGCAGCCCGCCCCCAGGACAGGGAACGCAGTATTTT; cdr3_aa: CASSPPPGQGTQYF; clone_size: .; d_call: TRBD1; v_call: TRBV7-2; j_call: TRBJ2-3
cdr3_nt: TGTGCCAGCAGTCCCCGCCAGGGGTCGCATAATTCACCCCTCCACTTT; cdr3_aa: CASSPRQGSHNSPLHF; clone_size: .; d_call: .; v_call: TRBV2; j_call: TRBJ1-6
cdr3_nt: TGTGCCAGCAACCCTCCCGGGACTAGCGGGAGAGATACGCAGTATTTT; cdr3_aa: CASNPPGTSGRDTQYF; clone_size: .; d_call: TRBD2; v_call: TRBV6-6; j_call: TRBJ2-3
cdr3_nt: TGCGCCAGCAGCCAAGAACTCAACAGATTGTCCTCACCCCTCCACTTT; cdr3_aa: CASSQELNRLSSPLHF; clone_size: .; d_call: .; v_call: TRBV4-1; j_call: TRBJ1-6
cdr3_nt: TGTGCCAGCAGCTTACTGGGTGGGGCAGGGGGCAATTCACCCCTCCACTTT; cdr3_aa: CASSLLGGAGGNSPLHF; clone_size: .; d_call: TRBD1; v_call: TRBV7-3; j_call: TRBJ1-6
cdr3_nt: TGTGCCAGTAGTAATCGGCGGGACGGGTACGAGCAGTACTTC; cdr3_aa: CASSNRRDGYEQYF; clone_size: .; d_call: .; v_call: TRBV19; j_call: TRBJ2-7
cdr3_nt: TGTGCCAGCTCACCGGGGGGGACAGGAGAGACCCAGTACTTC; cdr3_aa: CASSPGGTGETQYF; clone_size: .; d_call: .; v_call: TRBV18; j_call: TRBJ2-5
cdr3_nt: TGTGCCAGCAGCTTGGGAGGCACCGGGGAGCTGTTTTTT; cdr3_aa: CASSLGGTGELFF; clone_size: .; d_call: .; v_call: TRBV5-4; j_call: TRBJ2-2
cdr3_nt: TGTGCCAGCAGGCAGTTGATGACCAAAAACATTCAGTACTTC; cdr3_aa: CASRQLMTKNIQYF; clone_size: .; d_call: .; v_call: TRBV6-1; j_call: TRBJ2-4
cdr3_nt: TGCGCCAGCAGCCAAGATGGTCTCCCTCGAAGTACCGGGGAGCTGTTTTTT; cdr3_aa: CASSQDGLPRSTGELFF; clone_size: .; d_call: .; v_call: TRBV4-3; j_call: TRBJ2-2
cdr3_nt: TGCGCCAGCAGCCAAGAGTTCGGGGGGAACTACGAGCAGTACTTC; cdr3_aa: CASSQEFGGNYEQYF; clone_size: .; d_call: TRBD2; v_call: TRBV4-3; j_call: TRBJ2-7
cdr3_nt: TGCGCCAGCAGCATCCGGACAGGGGGCTACGAGCAGTACTTC; cdr3_aa: CASSIRTGGYEQYF; clone_size: .; d_call: TRBD1; v_call: TRBV5-1; j_call: TRBJ2-7
cdr3_nt: TGTGCCAGTAGTATGCGGGCGGGGGACACTGAAGCTTTCTTT; cdr3_aa: CASSMRAGDTEAFF; clone_size: .; d_call: .; v_call: TRBV19; j_call: TRBJ1-1
cdr3_nt: TGTGCCAGTAGTTGGACAGGGCGCTTCGGAAACACCATATATTTT; cdr3_aa: CASSWTGRFGNTIYF; clone_size: .; d_call: TRBD1; v_call: TRBV19; j_call: TRBJ1-3
cdr3_nt: TGTGCCAGCAGCCTCGTAGCGGGACAGGGGAAAAACATTCAGTACTTC; cdr3_aa: CASSLVAGQGKNIQYF; clone_size: .; d_call: TRBD1; v_call: TRBV7-3; j_call: TRBJ2-4
cdr3_nt: TGTGCCAGCAGTCAGGGTTCTGCTGGGGCCAACGTCCTGACTTTC; cdr3_aa: CASSQGSAGANVLTF; clone_size: once; d_call: .; v_call: TRBV28; j_call: TRBJ2-6
cdr3_nt: TGCGCCAGCAGCCAAGATCCTCTGGAGACCCAGTACTTC; cdr3_aa: CASSQDPLETQYF; clone_size: .; d_call: .; v_call: TRBV4-1; j_call: TRBJ2-5